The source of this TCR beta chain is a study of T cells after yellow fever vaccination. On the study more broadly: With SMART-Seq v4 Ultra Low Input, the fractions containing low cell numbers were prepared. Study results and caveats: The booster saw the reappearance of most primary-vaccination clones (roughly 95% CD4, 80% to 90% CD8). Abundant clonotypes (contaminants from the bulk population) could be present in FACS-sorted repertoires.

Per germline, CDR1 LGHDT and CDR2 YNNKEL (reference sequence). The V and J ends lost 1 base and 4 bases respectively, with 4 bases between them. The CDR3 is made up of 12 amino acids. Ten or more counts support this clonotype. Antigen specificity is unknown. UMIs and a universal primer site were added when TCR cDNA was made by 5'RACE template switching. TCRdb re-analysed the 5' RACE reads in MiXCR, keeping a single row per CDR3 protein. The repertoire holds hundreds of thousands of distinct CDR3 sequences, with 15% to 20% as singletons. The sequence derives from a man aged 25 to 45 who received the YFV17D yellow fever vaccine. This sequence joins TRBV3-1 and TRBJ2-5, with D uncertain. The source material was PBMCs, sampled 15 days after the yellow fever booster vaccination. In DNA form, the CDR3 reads TGTGCCAGCAGCCAAGTACGAGAGACCCAGTACTTC. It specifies CASSQVRETQYF.